These 27 T cell receptor beta chains came from one sample sequenced in a study of radiotherapy plus CTLA-4 blockade in lung cancer. Sequencing used immunoSEQ multiplex PCR; TCRdb keeps in-frame clones, though not all of them. This sample has 90,000 to 100,000 clones, with about 90% found just once. Sequences were derived from peripheral blood, sampled from a patient treated with radiotherapy plus ipilimumab. Receptors were obtained from a human donor with non-small cell lung cancer that progressed on radiotherapy plus ipilimumab.

This chain uses TRBV5-1 with TRBJ1-1, with D possibly matching TRBD1 (5 bases). This CDR3 comprises 14 residues. Trimming took off 4 bases at V and 4 bases at J, with 14 bases between the two ends. The germline V gene has CDR1 SGHRS and CDR2 YFSETQ. DNA for the CDR3: TGCGCCAGCAGCCGGATCAGGGAGGGCACTGAAGCTTTCTTT. Protein: CASSRIREGTEAFF.

The rearrangement joins TRBV7-8 to TRBJ2-6; unclear D gene. From germline, CDR1 is SGHVS and CDR2 FQNEAQ. The germline V and J ends were trimmed by 4 bases and 4 bases, with 11 bases remaining between them. This CDR3 comprises 15 residues. The CDR3 DNA reads TGTGCCAGCAGCTCCCTCTTTACCGGGGCCAACGTCCTGACTTTC. As protein: CASSSLFTGANVLTF.

This chain links TRBV2 with TRBJ2-1; 7 bases align to TRBD2. The CDR3 has 12 amino acids. CDR1 and CDR2 (germline): SNHLY, FYNNEI. The ends lost 6 bases at V and 9 bases at J; junction bases unmatched: 5. CDR3 residues: CASSRTGGEQFF. CDR3 sequence (DNA): TGTGCCAGCAGCCGGACGGGAGGTGAGCAGTTCTTC.

CDR3 protein: CASNAGPDLGYGYTF. The CDR3 DNA is TGCGCCAGCAACGCGGGACCCGATCTGGGCTATGGCTACACCTTC. The chain is built from TRBV5-1 and TRBJ1-2; perhaps TRBD1 as D (5 bases). There are 15 residues in the CDR3. The V gene lost 6 bases and the J gene lost 4 bases, with 19 bases spanning the gap. The germline CDR1 and CDR2 sequences are SGHRS and YFSETQ.

The chain employs TRBV11-3 and TRBJ2-1; D is possibly TRBD1 (5 bases). From germline, CDR1 is SGHNT and CDR2 YENEEA. Trimming removed 7 bases at V and 0 bases at J, with 16 bases between. This CDR3 contains 16 residues. The CDR3 loop reads CASMDILRSSYNEQFF. The CDR3 DNA reads as TGTGCCAGCATGGACATTCTGAGAAGCTCCTACAATGAGCAGTTCTTC.

The chain links TRBV4-1 to TRBJ1-5; no clear D gene. The CDR3 totals 15 residues. Germline CDR1 MGHRA, CDR2 YSYEKL. Trimming cost V 0 bases and J 5 bases, with 11 bases left between them. This CDR3 reads CASSQDSATHQPQHF. The DNA for the CDR3 is TGCGCCAGCAGCCAAGATTCTGCCACCCATCAGCCCCAGCATTTT.

The chain couples TRBV5-4 to TRBJ2-1; no reliable D call. V lost 4 bases to trimming and J lost 7 bases, with 9 bases between them. The CDR3 spans 12 residues. CDR1 is SGHNT, CDR2 YYREEE, per germline (reference sequence). CDR3 region: CASSKYVNEQFF. The CDR3 region has the DNA TGTGCCAGCAGCAAATATGTTAATGAGCAGTTCTTC.

This chain connects TRBV5-1 to TRBJ1-5, with D maybe TRBD1 (6 bases). V was clipped by 5 bases and J by 0 bases, with 21 bases between them. This CDR3 is built from 18 residues. The V gene's germline CDR1 is SGHRS and CDR2 YFSETQ. The CDR3 spells CASRPGTLEQYSNQPQHF. Here the CDR3 DNA reads TGCGCCAGCAGGCCCGGGACACTAGAACAGTATAGCAATCAGCCCCAGCATTTT.

The V gene is TRBV5-1, the J gene TRBJ2-3; 12 nucleotides match TRBD2. The CDR3 extends over 18 amino acids. CDR1 and CDR2 (germline): SGHRS, YFSETQ. J was trimmed by 0 bases and V by 1 base; bases with no gene match: 6. The CDR3 region is CASSLRPSGRGSTDTQYF. The DNA for the CDR3 is TGCGCCAGCAGCTTGCGTCCTAGCGGGAGGGGGAGCACAGATACGCAGTATTTT.

This chain links TRBV2 with TRBJ1-3; no reliable D call. CDR3 size: 15 residues. Per germline, CDR1 SNHLY and CDR2 FYNNEI. The V end was cut by 4 bases, the J end by 0 bases, with 10 bases between. The CDR3 loop is CASSVGIISGNTIYF. DNA of the CDR3: TGTGCCAGCAGTGTGGGGATAATCTCTGGAAACACCATATATTTT.

The rearrangement uses TRBV19 and TRBJ1-1; D is unclear. This CDR3 contains 15 residues. The germline V gene has CDR1 LNHDA and CDR2 SQIVND (reference sequence). Deletions cut 1 base from V and 0 bases from J, with 9 bases between. CDR3 loop: CASSIVGSMNTEAFF. The CDR3, as DNA: TGTGCCAGTAGTATAGTGGGCAGCATGAACACTGAAGCTTTCTTT.

The V call is TRBV7-3, the J call TRBJ2-5, with 9 bases lining up with TRBD1. This CDR3 is built from 17 residues. Losses at the gene ends were 2 bases for V and 3 bases for J; bases not matched to a gene: 10. Germline loops: CDR1 SGHTA, CDR2 FQGTGA. The CDR3 DNA reads TGTGCCAGCAGCTTAGGGTTGTCGGGACAGGGAAAAGAGACCCAGTACTTC. Translating it yields CASSLGLSGQGKETQYF. Full variable domain (outside the CDR3, taken from reference TRBV7-3 and TRBJ2-5): GAGVSQTPSNKVTEKGKYVELRCDPISGHTALYWYRQSLGQGPEFLIYFQGTGAADDSGLPNDRFFAVRPEGSVSTLKIQRTERGDSAVYLCASSLGLSGQGKETQYFGPGTRLLVL.

This clone was picked up a small number of times. This chain connects TRBV2 to TRBJ1-5; TRBD1 matches at 8 bases. Germline CDR1 reads SNHLY; CDR2 reads FYNNEI. This CDR3 has 15 residues. The V and J ends lost 7 bases and 2 bases, in that order; junction bases with no gene match: 7. The CDR3: CASNPRGQGNQPQHF. In DNA form, the CDR3 reads TGTGCCAGCAACCCGAGGGGACAGGGCAATCAGCCCCAGCATTTT.

On this clone itself: Other DNA sequences in the sample encode the same CDR3. V gene TRBV29-1 combines with J gene TRBJ2-7, with D perhaps assigned TRBD1 or TRBD2 (6 bases each). V gave up 4 bases and J gave up 0 bases, with 16 bases separating them. Germline V gene sequence: CDR1 SQVTM, CDR2 ANQGSEA. The CDR3 is made up of 15 amino acids. The CDR3 DNA reads TGCAGCGTTGGGGGGGCAGGGGTCGGCTCCTACGAGCAGTACTTC. This translates into CSVGGAGVGSYEQYF.

The V and J genes are TRBV5-4 and TRBJ2-5; the D call may be TRBD1 or TRBD2 (6 bases each). The CDR3 covers 13 residues. V was cut by 4 bases and J by 4 bases, with 11 bases left in between. The germline V gene has CDR1 SGHNT and CDR2 YYREEE (reference sequence). The chain's CDR3 is CASSEQGGETQYF. The CDR3 DNA is TGTGCCAGCAGCGAACAGGGAGGAGAGACCCAGTACTTC.

Note on this clone: This same CDR3 is encoded by further DNA sequences in the sample. The chain carries TRBV5-1 and TRBJ1-5; D gene unclear. Trimming took off 0 bases at V and 0 bases at J, with 7 bases between the two ends. The germline gives CDR1 SGHRS, CDR2 YFSETQ. The CDR3 is 15 amino acids. The DNA for the CDR3 is TGCGCCAGCAGCTTGGACAGCTATAGCAATCAGCCCCAGCATTTT. The encoded protein is CASSLDSYSNQPQHF.

This chain joins TRBV27 and TRBJ2-7; 8 bases agree with TRBD2. Germline trimming cut 2 bases from V and 5 bases from J; bases unmatched to any gene: 8. Germline V gene sequence: CDR1 MNHEY, CDR2 SMNVEV (reference sequence). The CDR3 length is 15 residues. This CDR3 is CASSLTGLGLNEQYF. The CDR3 DNA sequence: TGTGCCAGCAGTTTAACGGGACTAGGGTTGAACGAGCAGTACTTC.

The rearrangement links TRBV15 to TRBJ2-1, with D uncertain. V was cut by 0 bases and J by 2 bases, with 11 bases left in between. This CDR3 has 16 residues. Germline values: CDR1 LNHNV, CDR2 YYDKDF (reference sequence). Here the CDR3 reads CATSRDSQTPYNEQFF. CDR3 sequence (DNA): TGTGCCACCAGCAGAGATAGCCAAACCCCCTACAATGAGCAGTTCTTC.

The rearrangement uses TRBV30 and TRBJ2-6; D is possibly TRBD1 (5 bases). CDR1 is GTSNPN and CDR2 is SVGIG in the germline V gene (reference sequence). The CDR3 runs to 16 residues. V was pared by 5 bases and J by 2 bases, with 16 bases between. The CDR3 DNA reads TGTGCCTGGGACCAGGGAACTACTGCTGGGGCCAACGTCCTGACTTTC. Translated, it gives CAWDQGTTAGANVLTF.

The V and J genes are TRBV11-3 and TRBJ2-1; the D gene is possibly TRBD2 (6 bases). Trimming removed 9 bases from V and 0 bases from J, with 12 bases in between. The CDR3 sequence is 14 residues long. Germline CDR1 SGHNT, CDR2 YENEEA. This CDR3 reads CASSERASYNEQFF. In DNA, the CDR3 is TGTGCCAGTTCTGAGCGGGCCTCCTACAATGAGCAGTTCTTC.

J is TRBJ1-4 and V is TRBV2; D possibly corresponds to TRBD1 (6 bases). The germline CDR1 and CDR2 sequences are SNHLY and FYNNEI. This CDR3 contains 14 residues. Trimming cost V 5 bases and J 4 bases, with 11 bases left between them. For the CDR3, the DNA is TGTGCCAGCAGTCCGGGGGCCCGTAATGAAAAACTGTTTTTT. It encodes CASSPGARNEKLFF.

This chain connects TRBV5-1 to TRBJ2-7; D may be TRBD1 (7 bases). Trimming removed 1 base from V and 4 bases from J, with 12 bases in between. This CDR3 region has 14 residues. Germline loops: CDR1 SGHRS, CDR2 YFSETQ. The CDR3 reads CASSLNAGGYEQYF. Here the CDR3 DNA reads TGCGCCAGCAGCTTGAACGCAGGGGGGTACGAGCAGTACTTC.

V usage is TRBV18 and J usage is TRBJ2-7; 7 bases align to TRBD2. The length of the CDR3 is 13 residues. Germline CDR1 reads KGHSH; CDR2 reads LQKENI. Germline trimming cut 1 base from V and 3 bases from J; bases unmatched to any gene: 0. DNA for the CDR3: TGTGCCAGCTCACCACTAGCGGGCTACGAGCAGTACTTC. It encodes CASSPLAGYEQYF.

This sequence joins TRBV6-1 and TRBJ2-1; the D call may be TRBD1 or TRBD2 (5 bases each). The V end was cut by 2 bases, the J end by 0 bases, with 14 bases between. This CDR3 region has 17 residues. The germline gives CDR1 MNHNS, CDR2 SASEGT. The DNA for the CDR3 is TGTGCCAGCAGTGAACTCTGGGACCTCAGCTCCTACAATGAGCAGTTCTTC. This encodes CASSELWDLSSYNEQFF.

This clone showed up just a few times. The chain recombines TRBV6-5 with TRBJ1-1; no firm D call. Germline lookup yields CDR1 MNHEY and CDR2 SVGAGI. The germline V and J ends were trimmed by 2 bases and 1 base, with 5 bases remaining between them. This CDR3 contains 13 residues. CDR3 in amino acids: CASSYGGNTEAFF. The CDR3 DNA reads TGTGCCAGCAGTTACGGTGGGAACACTGAAGCTTTCTTT.

The CDR3 here is CASSSPGQGGTGELFF. CDR3 coding DNA: TGCGCCAGCAGCTCCCCGGGACAGGGAGGAACCGGGGAGCTGTTTTTT. The chain uses TRBV5-1 and TRBJ2-2; 9 nucleotides align to TRBD1. After removal of 3 bases from V and 5 bases from J, the junction contained 8 bases not matched to a gene. CDR3 size: 16 residues. CDR1 is SGHRS and CDR2 is YFSETQ in the germline V gene.

This chain uses TRBV30 with TRBJ2-2; TRBD1 agrees at 8 bases. The CDR3 sequence is 14 residues long. V trimming: 3 bases; J trimming: 5 bases; junction bases outside the gene matches: 5. Germline V gives CDR1 GTSNPN, CDR2 SVGIG (reference sequence). The CDR3 loop is CAWSPGQGTGELFF. The CDR3 bases are TGTGCCTGGAGCCCAGGACAGGGAACCGGGGAGCTGTTTTTT.